This TCR beta chain was found in a study of CD8+CD57+ T cells in acquired aplastic anemia. Overall study context: Read counts for CD4+ cells (from healthy donors) averaged about 10.8 million.

TCR beta VDJ and CDR3 profiling used genomic DNA as template. TCRdb reprocessed the reads via MiXCR and lists one record per CDR3 protein. The sample has about 420,000 distinct CDR3 sequences, under 80% seen once. Concerning this clonotype: What it binds is unknown. At one end, the junction sequence differs from germline, possibly due to a read error.

The CDR3 totals 14 residues. Germline CDR1 is SGHTA and CDR2 is FQGNSA. Study-wide results and limits: In common between the patients and the controls were approximately 30 CD8+ CDR3 sequences. Significant differences in CD8+ Simpson's diversity were not observed between patients and controls.

The receptor was derived from a human donor in good health, serving as a control. The rearrangement uses TRBV7-2 and TRBJ2-3; D is ambiguous. Sample: sorted CD4+, CD8+, or CD8+CD57+ T cells (not recorded which) from PBMCs. This CDR3 reads CASSFTPGGDKQYF. In DNA form, the CDR3 reads TGTGCCAGCAGCTTTACTCCCGGCGGAGACAAGCAGTACTTT.